This T cell receptor (beta chain) was obtained from a study of metastatic and nonmetastatic thyroid tumors. The entire patient cohort was treatment-naive prior to thyroid surgery. This clone was seen many times. The sample carries other DNA sequences with the same CDR3. TCRdb re-processed the PCR reads through MiXCR. The sample shows over 15,000 clones, 12% of them seen only once. This sequence was found in a female donor with papillary thyroid cancer or a benign thyroid nodule (not recorded which). Some clones in this sample may be carry-over from other donors' samples. What was sequenced was tumor tissue.

As DNA, the CDR3 is TGCAGTGCTATCGTTTATCGCGGGCCCGGGGGTCAGCCCCAGCATTTT. Translated, it gives CSAIVYRGPGGQPQHF. The rearrangement uses TRBV20-1 and TRBJ1-5; D is possibly TRBD1 (5 bases). CDR3 length equals 16 residues. The germline gives CDR1 DFQATT, CDR2 SNEGSKA (reference sequence). The V and J ends lost 4 bases and 6 bases respectively, with 22 bases between them.